This TCR beta chain was sequenced in a study of OX40 agonist ivuxolimab in advanced cancers. This CDR3 is 15 amino acids long. Trimming removed 1 base at V and 1 base at J, with 11 bases between. Germline CDR1 SGDLS, CDR2 YYNGEE. This table comes from immunoSEQ multiplex PCR, and its TCRdb copy is limited to in-frame clones, with some not included. The sample lists roughly 23,000 clones, around 77% occurring once. The chain combines TRBV9 with TRBJ1-1; D gene uncertain. The input for sequencing was CD4+ or CD8+ T cells sorted from blood, taken in a trial of the OX40 agonist ivuxolimab. The TCR sequence derives from an adult with an advanced solid tumor such as melanoma, head and neck, liver or kidney cancer. CDR3 bases: TGTGCCAGCAGCGTAAGCGTGTCCTCGAACACTGAAGCTTTCTTT. As protein: CASSVSVSSNTEAFF.